The next 30 T cell receptor beta chains were all read from a single sample in a study of cytomegalovirus exposure and HLA in healthy donors. The PCR used 60 Vbeta and 13 Jbeta primers. Method: immunoSEQ multiplex PCR; TCRdb's copy keeps in-frame clones and lacks some. This table has some 200,000 clones, almost 70% appearing once. Specimen: PBMCs. The receptors come from a man in his forties in good health and CMV-seropositive.

The chain uses TRBV9 and TRBJ2-7; maybe TRBD2 (7 bases). The CDR3 is 14 amino acids. The germline V gene encodes CDR1 SGDLS and CDR2 YYNGEE. V was pared by 4 bases and J by 3 bases, with 14 bases between. CDR3 nucleotide sequence: TGTGCCAGCAGCCCCGGGGGGCGAAACTACGAGCAGTACTTC. It codes for CASSPGGRNYEQYF.

The chain has TRBV6-1 and TRBJ1-2; D may be TRBD1 (6 bases). Germline V gene lookup returns CDR1 MNHNS and CDR2 SASEGT. The CDR3 is 12 residues long. Between the trimmed V and J ends, which lost 8 bases and 9 bases, there was a span of 16 bases. CDR3 sequence: CASLGTSRSYTF. The CDR3 DNA sequence: TGTGCCAGCCTAGGGACATCGCGGAGCTACACCTTC.

The chain carries TRBV9 and TRBJ2-3, with D tentatively TRBD1 (5 bases). The germline V gene has CDR1 SGDLS and CDR2 YYNGEE. CDR3 length: 15 residues. V was shortened by 0 bases and J by 0 bases, with 8 bases between the two germline ends. The CDR3: CASSVEGLSTDTQYF. CDR3 nucleotides: TGTGCCAGCAGCGTAGAGGGGCTCAGCACAGATACGCAGTATTTT.

The chain couples TRBV7-8 to TRBJ2-7; D may be TRBD2 (7 bases). The CDR3 loop spans 16 amino acids. V was trimmed by 0 bases and J by 5 bases, leaving 17 bases between them. The germline V gene encodes CDR1 SGHVS and CDR2 FQNEAQ. The CDR3 reads CASSLARGTGGNEQYF. The CDR3 DNA is TGTGCCAGCAGCTTAGCTCGGGGGACGGGGGGCAACGAGCAGTACTTC.

The sample holds one count of this clone. The chain uses TRBV10-3 and TRBJ2-7, with D possibly matching TRBD1 (5 bases). V lost 10 bases, J lost 3 bases, and 10 bases lay in between. The CDR3 totals 11 residues. CDR1 and CDR2 (germline): ENHRY, SYGVKD. CDR3 sequence (DNA): TGTGCCACTTCGACAGTCTACGAGCAGTACTTC. Translating gives CATSTVYEQYF.

The CDR3 DNA reads TGTGCTAGTGGTTGGGCCCTCCGGGACTACAATGAGCAGTTCTTC. It specifies CASGWALRDYNEQFF. V and J are TRBV12-5 and TRBJ2-1; D might be TRBD2 (5 bases). Looked up from germline, CDR1 is LGHNT and CDR2 is FRNRAP. CDR3 length: 15 amino acids. The germline V and J ends were trimmed by 4 bases and 3 bases, with 13 bases remaining between them.

The chain uses TRBV12-2 and TRBJ2-5; the DNA was not used to check the table's D call, TRBD1. TRBV12-2 represents a pseudogene. This CDR3 has 17 amino acids. The CDR3 sequence is CASRLAGLLQGDATQYF. CDR3 coding DNA: TGTGCAAGTCGCTTAGCGGGACTCCTACAGGGGGACGCGACCCAGTACTTC.

The CDR3 coding sequence is TGCAGCGTCAGGGGACAGGACGACTTTAACTATGGCTACACCTTC. It codes for CSVRGQDDFNYGYTF. J is TRBJ1-2 and V is TRBV29-1; 8 bases agree with TRBD1. The V segment lost 6 bases and the J segment 1 base; nucleotides outside the gene matches: 10. There are 15 residues in the CDR3. Germline V gene lookup returns CDR1 SQVTM and CDR2 ANQGSEA.

V gene TRBV14 combines with J gene TRBJ1-2; D unresolved. The germline CDR1 and CDR2 sequences are SGHDN and FVKESK. The ends were cut back, 0 bases at V and 5 bases at J, with 4 bases in the middle. This CDR3 has 12 amino acids. The CDR3 loop reads CASSQERYGYTF. For the CDR3, the DNA is TGTGCCAGCAGCCAAGAGCGGTATGGCTACACCTTC.

There are a few counts of this clone. The rearrangement links TRBV18 to TRBJ1-2; 7 bases are shared with TRBD1. V shed 3 bases, J shed 8 bases, and the junction held 9 bases outside the gene matches. Germline V lookup: CDR1 KGHSH, CDR2 LQKENI. This CDR3 spans 14 amino acids. For the CDR3, the DNA is TGTGCCAGCTCACCTGTTACAGGGGAAGGCGGCTACACCTTC. It encodes CASSPVTGEGGYTF.

The chain employs TRBV2 and TRBJ2-7; a weak D match, TRBD1 (5 bases). From germline, CDR1 is SNHLY and CDR2 FYNNEI. The V gene lost 4 bases and the J gene lost 5 bases, with 15 bases spanning the gap. The CDR3 runs to 14 residues. As DNA, the CDR3 is TGTGCCAGCAGTGTTGGGGCAGGGTGGGACGAGCAGTACTTC. Its translation: CASSVGAGWDEQYF.

The table lists this clone with a few counts. The rearrangement uses TRBV19 and TRBJ1-5; the D is unclear. CDR1 is LNHDA and CDR2 is SQIVND in the germline V gene (reference sequence). The CDR3 is 13 residues long. Trimming left V 10 bases short and J 3 bases short, with 13 bases between. CDR3 nucleotides: TGTGCCATTTCCCAGAGGTTCAATCAGCCCCAGCATTTT. Protein: CAISQRFNQPQHF. The whole variable domain, filled in from reference TRBV19 and TRBJ1-5, reads DGGITQSPKYLFRKEGQNVTLSCEQNLNHDAMYWYRQDPGQGLRLIYYSQIVNDFQKGDIAEGYSVSREKKESFPLTVTSAQKNPTAFYLCAISQRFNQPQHFGDGTRLSIL.

The genes are TRBV2 and TRBJ2-3, with TRBD2 identical over 8 bases. Germline CDR1 and CDR2: SNHLY and FYNNEI. V lost 2 bases to trimming and J lost 5 bases; unmatched junction nucleotides: 12. This CDR3 is built from 17 residues. The DNA of the CDR3 is TGTGCCAGCAGTGAACTCCCTAGCGGGCTAGGCGGAGATACGCAGTATTTT. It codes for CASSELPSGLGGDTQYF.

J is TRBJ2-7 and V is TRBV7-8, with D possibly being TRBD2 (7 bases). V lost 7 bases to trimming and J lost 2 bases, with 15 bases between them. The V gene's germline CDR1 is SGHVS and CDR2 FQNEAQ. The CDR3 totals 14 residues. The CDR3 protein is CASKGRDITYEQYF. For the CDR3, the DNA is TGTGCCAGCAAGGGGAGGGACATAACCTACGAGCAGTACTTC.

This sequence joins TRBV7-3 and TRBJ2-1, with TRBD1 identical over 11 bases. There are 18 residues in the CDR3. Unmatched junction bases numbered 12, after V lost 1 base and J lost 7 bases. In germline, CDR1 is SGHTA, CDR2 FQGTGA. The CDR3 DNA is TGTGCCAGCAGCTTAAGGGGCCGGGGACAGGGGGTTTTAAATGAGCAGTTCTTC. Amino acid sequence: CASSLRGRGQGVLNEQFF.

This chain connects TRBV6-5 to TRBJ2-2; D is perhaps TRBD2 (5 bases). CDR3 length: 15 residues. V was shortened by 4 bases and J by 6 bases, with 15 bases between the two germline ends. The V gene's germline CDR1 is MNHEY and CDR2 SVGAGI. The CDR3: CASSLLASPPGELFF. As DNA, the CDR3 is TGTGCCAGCAGTTTACTGGCTAGCCCCCCCGGGGAGCTGTTTTTT.

The chain has TRBV7-9 and TRBJ2-1; 7 nucleotides match TRBD2. CDR1 SEHNR and CDR2 FQNEAQ come from the germline V gene (reference sequence). The CDR3 contains 16 residues. The trim removed 4 bases at V and 4 bases at J, leaving 10 bases unmatched. This CDR3 is CASSSPGRAEYNEQFF. The CDR3 DNA follows: TGTGCCAGCAGCTCGCCAGGGAGGGCTGAATACAATGAGCAGTTCTTC.

The rearrangement links TRBV4-1 to TRBJ2-3; 11 positions agree with TRBD2. Trimming took 4 bases from V and 5 from J; bases not matched to a gene: 8. This CDR3 comprises 16 residues. Germline CDR1 MGHRA, CDR2 YSYEKL. As DNA, the CDR3 is TGCGCCAGCAGCCCTGCCTCTAGCGGGGGGCTAGATACGCAGTATTTT. Protein product: CASSPASSGGLDTQYF.

V and J are TRBV5-4 and TRBJ1-6; D unclear. The germline CDR1 and CDR2 sequences are SGHNT and YYREEE (reference sequence). This CDR3 has 14 residues. The V end lost 0 bases, the J end lost 15 bases, and 16 bases lay between the germline ends. CDR3: CASSLDQARQGLHF. In nucleotides, the CDR3 is TGTGCCAGCAGCTTGGATCAGGCACGACAAGGCCTCCACTTT.

The genes are TRBV21-1 and TRBJ1-5. TRBV21-1 is a listed pseudogene. The CDR3 sequence is 16 residues long. The CDR3 loop reads CASSPHPRRDNQPQHF. DNA of the CDR3: TGTGCCAGCAGCCCTCACCCGAGGAGGGACAATCAGCCCCAGCATTTT.

V and J are TRBV6-1 and TRBJ1-1, with TRBD1 as a possible D gene (5 bases). Germline V gene data show CDR1 as MNHNS and CDR2 as SASEGT. The CDR3 length is 15 residues. The ends were cut back, 8 bases at V and 4 bases at J, with 20 bases in the middle. The CDR3 protein is CASGGKGQVGTEAFF. The CDR3 DNA reads TGTGCCAGCGGGGGGAAGGGGCAAGTTGGCACTGAAGCTTTCTTT.

The rearrangement joins TRBV11-3 to TRBJ2-1; perhaps TRBD1 as D (6 bases). Trimming shortened V by 1 base and J by 6 bases, and 13 bases separated the two germline ends. The germline V gene encodes CDR1 SGHNT and CDR2 YENEEA. The CDR3 runs 15 residues. CDR3 protein: CASSLGTSRGNEQFF. The CDR3 nucleotides read TGTGCCAGCAGCTTAGGGACCAGCAGGGGCAATGAGCAGTTCTTC.

The V gene is TRBV7-2, the J gene TRBJ1-1; 9 nucleotides align to TRBD1. The junction had 8 bases not matched to a gene; V was cut back by 5 bases and J by 10 bases. Germline CDR1 is SGHTA and CDR2 is FQGNSA. This CDR3 has 13 residues. The CDR3 spells CASSVTQGAGAFF. CDR3 nucleotides: TGTGCCAGCAGCGTAACACAGGGGGCGGGAGCTTTCTTT.

CDR3 in DNA: TGTGCCAGCAGCTTAACAGGGGTTGCAGATACGCAGTATTTT. It yields the protein CASSLTGVADTQYF. The chain couples TRBV13 to TRBJ2-3; 7 nucleotides align to TRBD1. In germline, CDR1 is PRHDT, CDR2 FYEKMQ (reference sequence). Trimming removed 2 bases from V and 4 bases from J; junction bases left unmatched: 3. This CDR3 has 14 residues.

CDR3 sequence (DNA): TGTGCCAGCAGCAGTACAGGGTCCGGGGAGCTGTTTTTT. Translating gives CASSSTGSGELFF. The genes are TRBV7-2 and TRBJ2-2, with TRBD1 as a possible D gene (6 bases). This CDR3 contains 13 residues. V lost 5 bases and J lost 6, with 10 bases in between. CDR1 SGHTA and CDR2 FQGNSA come from the germline V gene.

The CDR3 DNA reads TGTGCCAGCAGGGCGGGGCCGGCCAAAAACATTCAGTACTTC. Amino acids: CASRAGPAKNIQYF. The rearrangement links TRBV6-1 to TRBJ2-4, with TRBD2 as a possible D gene (6 bases). Trimming shortened V by 6 bases and J by 1 base, and 10 bases separated the two germline ends. Germline assignment: CDR1 MNHNS and CDR2 SASEGT. The CDR3 covers 14 residues.

This chain joins TRBV19 and TRBJ2-1; TRBD1 might be the D (5 bases). Germline V lookup: CDR1 LNHDA, CDR2 SQIVND (reference sequence). This CDR3 is 15 amino acids long. V was pared by 2 bases and J by 0 bases, with 8 bases between. CDR3 nucleotides: TGTGCCAGTAGTATAAAGGGGAACTCCTACAATGAGCAGTTCTTC. The encoded protein is CASSIKGNSYNEQFF. The variable domain in full, completed from reference TRBV19 and TRBJ2-1, reads DGGITQSPKYLFRKEGQNVTLSCEQNLNHDAMYWYRQDPGQGLRLIYYSQIVNDFQKGDIAEGYSVSREKKESFPLTVTSAQKNPTAFYLCASSIKGNSYNEQFFGPGTRLTVL.

Regarding this clone: This may come from a read error, since a much larger clone is one base off. This chain joins TRBV7-2 and TRBJ1-1, with a tentative D call TRBD1 (6 bases). This CDR3 has 13 amino acids. V gave up 5 bases and J gave up 1 base, with 8 bases separating them. Germline V gene sequence: CDR1 SGHTA, CDR2 FQGNSA. CDR3 coding DNA: TGTGCCAGCAGCCTGACAGGGAACACTGAAGCTTTCTTT. Its protein is CASSLTGNTEAFF.

V usage is TRBV7-8 and J usage is TRBJ2-7; TRBD1 agrees at 10 bases. The CDR3 contains 15 residues. The germline V gene encodes CDR1 SGHVS and CDR2 FQNEAQ. Losses at the gene ends were 0 bases for V and 5 bases for J; bases not matched to a gene: 4. For the CDR3, the DNA is TGTGCCAGCAGCTTAGCCGGGACAGGGGTCCACGAGCAGTACTTC. Protein product: CASSLAGTGVHEQYF.

With respect to this clone: The junction and the germline gene differ at one end; a read error may be behind it. This chain links TRBV29-1 with TRBJ1-2; 9 bases agree with TRBD1. The CDR3 consists of 12 residues. The germline V gene has CDR1 SQVTM and CDR2 ANQGSEA. Here the CDR3 DNA reads TGCAGCGTAGCTGGGACAGGGCGAAAAGGGCTCTTC. It codes for CSVAGTGRKGLF.